The T cell receptor (beta chain) described here comes from a study of cytomegalovirus exposure and HLA in healthy donors. The PCR contained 60 Vbeta and 13 Jbeta primers. The protocol was immunoSEQ multiplex PCR, while the TCRdb copy is restricted to in-frame clones and leaves out a portion. The sample holds 80,000 or so clones, 74% seen once. V was cut by 5 bases and J by 0 bases, with 14 bases left in between. Germline V gene data show CDR1 as SEHNR and CDR2 as FQNEAQ (reference sequence). This CDR3 has 15 residues. The sequenced sample was PBMCs. V usage is TRBV7-9 and J usage is TRBJ2-7; the D gene is possibly TRBD1 (5 bases). This sequence originates from a man aged 30 to 45 in good health and CMV-seropositive. In DNA form, the CDR3 reads TGTGCCAGCAGCCTAAGACAGAGGAGCTCCTACGAGCAGTACTTC. Its translation is CASSLRQRSSYEQYF.